This is a list of T cell receptor beta chains from one sample in a study of blood T cell repertoires in COVID-19. The table came from immunoSEQ multiplex PCR; TCRdb's copy has only in-frame clones and leaves some out. The repertoire holds 100,000 to 150,000 clones, with about 94% as singletons. The sample taken for sequencing was peripheral blood. These TCRs come from a man aged 50-59 years with COVID-19, enrolled during active disease. CDR3s include the opening cysteine and the closing phenylalanine or tryptophan.

v_call	j_call	cdr3_aa
TRBV6-5	TRBJ2-5	CASSRTTFQETQYF
TRBV7-2	TRBJ2-2	CASSPGDRVTGELFF
TRBV23-1	TRBJ2-1	CASSHVPGLAGGSSYNEQFF
TRBV13	TRBJ2-7	CASSTSGQGLRSYEQYF
TRBV7-8	TRBJ2-3	CASSFATSGRASVGDTQYF
TRBV19	TRBJ1-5	CASSPGMDQPQHF
TRBV6-2/TRBV6-3	TRBJ1-1	CASSRDTTNTEAFF
TRBV25-1	TRBJ2-1	CASSTGGGRYNEQFF
TRBV19	TRBJ2-2	CASIENKGTGELFF
TRBV7-9	TRBJ2-3	CASSLTGEADTQYF
TRBV7-2	TRBJ1-3	CASSLGISSGNTIYF
TRBV4-3	TRBJ2-5	CASSQGSGRGGETQYF
TRBV6-1	TRBJ2-2	CASSDLAGGPGTGELFF
TRBV10-3	TRBJ2-5	CATLSSGGETQYF
TRBV10-3	TRBJ2-5	CAISAAGAPETQYF
TRBV28	TRBJ2-3	CASSRPDRGTDTQYF
TRBV5-4	TRBJ2-3	CASSSRLAGSTDTQYF
TRBV18	TRBJ1-5	CASSTTGDQPQHF
TRBV6-1	TRBJ1-1	CASSEMGSPAEAFF
TRBV24-1	TRBJ2-5	CATSDLWGGAQYF
TRBV2	TRBJ2-1	CASSSDRFSYNEQFF
TRBV28	TRBJ2-7	CASSSAYEQYF
TRBV19	TRBJ2-3	CASSVAGGSTDTQYF
TRBV10-3	TRBJ1-2	CAISGGQDNYGYTF
TRBV6-2/TRBV6-3	TRBJ2-3	CASSRQDPDTQYF
TRBV19	TRBJ2-3	CASTSRNEDTQYF
TRBV3-1/TRBV3-2	TRBJ1-4	CASSQGTGTFEKLFF
TRBV7-6	TRBJ2-5	CASSLEPAGGSQETQYF
TRBV10-3	TRBJ1-1	CAISDGVIVGEAFF
TRBV6-2/TRBV6-3	TRBJ2-2	CASSYPAGDTGELFF
TRBV30	TRBJ2-1	CAWSVREDNEQFF
TRBV7-5	TRBJ2-7	CVRDRGPYEQYF